The 27 T cell receptor beta chains below come from one sample, sequenced in a study of vaccination effects on CD4 cells after COVID-19. On day 10 of culture, CD4+ T cells were separated out. The cohort was immunized with two doses of either the BNT162b2 or mRNA-1273 vaccine. The method was immunoSEQ multiplex PCR; TCRdb's version includes in-frame clones alone and lacks a portion of them. The table includes about 73,000 clones, roughly four fifths detected once. These receptors lack a known antigen. Sample: CD4+ T cells from PBMCs cultured without peptide, taken after COVID-19 vaccination. Receptor source: a human donor who received a COVID-19 vaccine.

V usage is TRBV7-9 and J usage is TRBJ2-5, with D possibly TRBD1 on 5 matching bases. This CDR3 comprises 15 residues. Germline-derived CDR1 and CDR2 are SEHNR and FQNEAQ (reference sequence). V was pared by 7 bases and J by 2 bases, with 17 bases between. CDR3 nucleotide sequence: TGTGCCAGCACCAAAAGCGTAGGGGTACAAGAGACCCAGTACTTC. Residues: CASTKSVGVQETQYF. The full variable domain, completed using reference TRBV7-9 and TRBJ2-5, is DTGVSQNPRHKITKRGQNVTFRCDPISEHNRLYWYRQTLGQGPEFLTYFQNEAQLEKSRLLSDRFSAERPKGSFSTLEIQRTEQGDSAMYLCASTKSVGVQETQYFGPGTRLLVL.

J is TRBJ1-2 and V is TRBV4-1; D not certain. Per the germline V gene, CDR1 is MGHRA and CDR2 is YSYEKL. The V gene lost 0 bases and the J gene lost 7 bases, with 12 bases spanning the gap. This CDR3 is built from 14 residues. CDR3: CASSQDRQVSGYTF. CDR3 sequence (DNA): TGCGCCAGCAGCCAAGATCGGCAGGTGTCTGGCTACACCTTC.

The genes are TRBV18 and TRBJ1-1; D might be TRBD1 (6 bases). The germline V gene encodes CDR1 KGHSH and CDR2 LQKENI. The CDR3 runs to 14 residues. Trimming took 5 bases from V and 3 from J, leaving 13 bases between them. The chain's CDR3 is CASSWGRSDTEAFF. The DNA of the CDR3 is TGTGCCAGCTCATGGGGGCGATCGGACACTGAAGCTTTCTTT.

V usage is TRBV23-1 and J usage is TRBJ1-4; TRBD1 agrees at 8 bases. TRBV23-1 is treated as an ORF (open reading frame) with a function not yet certain. This CDR3 spans 15 amino acids. V lost 0 bases and J lost 8; bases outside the gene matches: 5. CDR3 nucleotides: TGCGCCAGCAGTCAATCGGACAGGGAGGGCGAAAAACTGTTTTTT. Its translation: CASSQSDREGEKLFF.

This clone was detected only a few times. V and J are TRBV5-8 and TRBJ2-3; D gene unclear. V lost 6 bases and J 6 bases, leaving 14 bases between the germline ends. Germline lookup yields CDR1 SGHTS and CDR2 YDEGEE. This CDR3 has 13 amino acids. DNA of the CDR3: TGTGCCAGCACGTCCTCGGGCTACGATACGCAGTATTTT. As protein: CASTSSGYDTQYF.

V is TRBV5-4 and J is TRBJ2-2; 7 bases line up with TRBD1. V was clipped by 3 bases and J by 6 bases; unmatched bases: 5. The CDR3 is 14 amino acids. Germline CDR1 reads SGHNT; CDR2 reads YYREEE (reference sequence). DNA for the CDR3: TGTGCCAGCAGCTGGAGGACAGGAGCCGGGGAGCTGTTTTTT. Translated, it gives CASSWRTGAGELFF.

The chain combines TRBV6-1 with TRBJ1-2; no clear D. Trimming cost V 0 bases and J 1 base, with 12 bases left between them. The CDR3 runs to 16 residues. Germline-derived CDR1 and CDR2 are MNHNS and SASEGT. The CDR3 DNA is TGTGCCAGCAGTGAAGCGATCGGAGAACTTAACTATGGCTACACCTTC. Translating it yields CASSEAIGELNYGYTF.

The chain couples TRBV4-1 to TRBJ2-3, with 9 bases aligning to TRBD1. V trimming: 4 bases; J trimming: 3 bases; junction bases outside the gene matches: 8. Germline lookup yields CDR1 MGHRA and CDR2 YSYEKL. CDR3 length: 16 residues. CDR3 nucleotide sequence: TGCGCCAGCAGCCTCCGGACAGGGGCGGGGACAGATACGCAGTATTTT. It yields the protein CASSLRTGAGTDTQYF.

In the case of this clone: At one boundary the junction diverges from the germline segment, which might be a read error. This chain connects TRBV28 to TRBJ1-1; 9 nucleotides agree with TRBD1. This CDR3 has 14 residues. Germline CDR1 MDHEN, CDR2 SYDVKM. CDR3 DNA sequence: TGTGCCAGCAATTTATGGACAGGGGACACTGAAGCTTTCTTT. As protein: CASNLWTGDTEAFF. The variable domain in full, with the rest retrieved from reference TRBV28 and TRBJ1-1, is DVKVTQSSRYLVKRTGEKVFLECVQDMDHENMFWYRQDPGLGLRLIYFSYDVKMKEKGDIPEGYSVSREKKERFSLILESASTNQTSMYLCASNLWTGDTEAFFGQGTRLTVV.

This clone was observed a handful of times. The chain recombines TRBV7-3 with TRBJ2-7; D gene unclear. The germline V and J ends were trimmed by 5 bases and 2 bases, with 10 bases remaining between them. The CDR3 loop spans 13 amino acids. CDR1 is SGHTA, CDR2 FQGTGA, per germline. CDR3 sequence reads: CASSIVHTYEQYV. CDR3 bases: TGTGCCAGCAGCATCGTTCACACCTACGAGCAGTACGTC.

The rearrangement joins TRBV12-3 or TRBV12-4 to TRBJ2-2; D gene unclear. Trimming removed 4 bases at V and 2 bases at J, with 5 bases between. The CDR3 has 13 amino acids. CDR3 DNA sequence: TGTGCCAGCAGTTCTATAAACACCGGGGAGCTGTTTTTT. It specifies CASSSINTGELFF.

This sequence joins TRBV5-6 and TRBJ1-3; D remains unclear. Germline values: CDR1 SGHDT, CDR2 YYEEEE. V was trimmed by 2 bases and J by 0 bases, leaving 6 bases between them. There are 14 residues in the CDR3. CDR3 bases: TGTGCCAGCAGCTTTAGGAGCTCTGGAAACACCATATATTTT. The encoded protein is CASSFRSSGNTIYF.

This clone was seen only a few times. J is TRBJ2-1 and V is TRBV29-1, with 12 bases matching TRBD1. The ends lost 7 bases at V and 7 bases at J; junction bases unmatched: 5. This CDR3 has 13 amino acids. The germline V gene encodes CDR1 SQVTM and CDR2 ANQGSEA. The CDR3 nucleotides read TGCAGCGCTGAGGGACAGGGGGCGAATGAGCAGTTCTTC. Its translation: CSAEGQGANEQFF.

This chain links TRBV27 with TRBJ2-5; 7 bases map to TRBD2. From germline, CDR1 is MNHEY and CDR2 SMNVEV (reference sequence). V lost 5 bases to trimming and J lost 1 base; unmatched junction nucleotides: 7. The CDR3 covers 15 residues. The chain's CDR3 is CASSPHSGGQETQYF. Here the CDR3 DNA reads TGTGCCAGCAGTCCCCACTCGGGGGGCCAAGAGACCCAGTACTTC.

This clone has a single count. The rearrangement uses TRBV6-6 and TRBJ2-1; 8 positions agree with TRBD2. J was trimmed by 3 bases and V by 6 bases; bases with no gene match: 7. Germline CDR1 reads MNHNY; CDR2 reads SVGAGI (reference sequence). The CDR3 is 15 amino acids. CDR3: CASSRTSGNYNEQFF. As DNA, the CDR3 is TGTGCCAGCAGCCGCACTAGCGGCAACTACAATGAGCAGTTCTTC.

This rearrangement joins TRBV19 to TRBJ1-5, with a weak D call TRBD1 (6 bases). The CDR3 consists of 15 residues. The germline V gene has CDR1 LNHDA and CDR2 SQIVND (reference sequence). Between the trimmed V and J ends, which lost 5 bases and 6 bases, there was a span of 17 bases. Here the CDR3 reads CASSVVSGASQPQHF. The CDR3 coding sequence is TGTGCCAGTAGTGTTGTATCAGGGGCGAGTCAGCCCCAGCATTTT.

The rearrangement links TRBV7-2 to TRBJ1-2; D remains unclear. CDR1 is SGHTA and CDR2 is FQGNSA in the germline V gene. The length of the CDR3 is 13 residues. The V and J ends lost 3 bases and 4 bases respectively, with 9 bases between them. CDR3 sequence: CASSFGSSYGYTF. The CDR3 DNA follows: TGTGCCAGCAGCTTTGGCAGTAGCTATGGCTACACCTTC.

This chain connects TRBV19 to TRBJ2-5; 14 nucleotides match TRBD2. V was clipped by 6 bases and J by 3 bases; unmatched bases: 9. Germline CDR1 is LNHDA and CDR2 is SQIVND (reference sequence). This CDR3 region has 17 residues. CDR3 loop: CASRSLKTSGGEETQYF. The CDR3 DNA reads as TGTGCCAGTAGGTCTTTGAAGACTAGCGGGGGGGAAGAGACCCAGTACTTC.

This sequence joins TRBV6-5 and TRBJ1-1; 7 positions match TRBD1. The CDR3 spans 15 residues. From germline, CDR1 is MNHEY and CDR2 SVGAGI. J was trimmed by 1 base and V by 4 bases; bases with no gene match: 6. CDR3: CASSSRGRGNTEAFF. CDR3 in DNA: TGTGCCAGCAGTTCCAGGGGGAGGGGGAACACTGAAGCTTTCTTT.

This clone was seen a single time. CDR3 coding DNA: TGCGCCAGCAGCGGGGGGGCCAGAGAGACCCAGTACTTC. It codes for CASSGGARETQYF. The rearrangement uses TRBV5-1 and TRBJ2-5; the D gene is possibly TRBD2 (7 bases). V lost 4 bases and J 4 bases, leaving 11 bases between the germline ends. The germline V gene has CDR1 SGHRS and CDR2 YFSETQ. This CDR3 has 13 residues.

The chain links TRBV28 to TRBJ1-5; no reliable D call. V shed 6 bases and J shed 6 bases, with 12 bases lying between them. The CDR3 length is 13 residues. Germline V CDR1 and CDR2: MDHEN, SYDVKM. CDR3: CASSPSRSQPQHF. As DNA, the CDR3 is TGTGCCAGCAGCCCAAGTCGGTCTCAGCCCCAGCATTTT.

The V gene is TRBV5-1, the J gene TRBJ2-5; 8 bases line up with TRBD2. Germline CDR1 SGHRS, CDR2 YFSETQ. CDR3 size: 14 residues. V was pared by 4 bases and J by 5 bases, with 7 bases of the junction left unmatched. The CDR3 nucleotides are TGCGCCAGCAGCAGGGCTAGCGGGTCCGAGACCCAGTACTTC. It encodes CASSRASGSETQYF.

V usage is TRBV6-5 and J usage is TRBJ1-2; 8 bases align to TRBD1. Unmatched junction bases numbered 7, after V lost 6 bases and J lost 4 bases. The CDR3 length is 14 residues. CDR1 and CDR2 (germline): MNHEY, SVGAGI. CDR3 region: CASSTTGAVYGYTF. The CDR3 nucleotides are TGTGCCAGCAGCACGACAGGGGCTGTCTATGGCTACACCTTC.

The rearrangement links TRBV10-1 to TRBJ1-2; D call uncertain. CDR1 and CDR2 (germline): WNHNN, SYGVQD (reference sequence). V was pared by 0 bases and J by 2 bases, with 4 bases between. The CDR3 extends over 13 amino acids. In DNA form, the CDR3 reads TGCGCCAGCAGTGAGTCGAAAAACTATGGCTACACCTTC. This encodes CASSESKNYGYTF.

The chain uses TRBV7-8 and TRBJ2-7; D remains ambiguous. The CDR3 covers 12 residues. Germline V gives CDR1 SGHVS, CDR2 FQNEAQ. The V gene lost 1 base and the J gene lost 1 base, with 2 bases spanning the gap. The CDR3 region has the DNA TGTGCCAGCAGCTTAGGATCCTACGAGCAGTACGTC. Translating it yields CASSLGSYEQYV.

V and J are TRBV7-8 and TRBJ2-5; D not resolved. The V gene lost 2 bases and the J gene lost 4 bases, with 11 bases spanning the gap. The CDR3 has 14 amino acids. The germline gives CDR1 SGHVS, CDR2 FQNEAQ. CDR3 region: CASSLSRVGETQYF. The CDR3 nucleotides read TGTGCCAGCAGCTTATCTCGAGTCGGAGAGACCCAGTACTTC.

The chain uses TRBV7-2 and TRBJ1-6; D is perhaps TRBD1 (5 bases). The V gene lost 7 bases and the J gene lost 6 bases, with 16 bases spanning the gap. This CDR3 has 15 amino acids. Per the germline V gene, CDR1 is SGHTA and CDR2 is FQGNSA. CDR3 region: CASTQGGLFNSPLHF. DNA of the CDR3: TGTGCCAGCACCCAGGGTGGTCTGTTTAATTCACCCCTCCACTTT. Full variable domain (missing parts from reference TRBV7-2 and TRBJ1-6): GAGVSQSPSNKVTEKGKDVELRCDPISGHTALYWYRQSLGQGLEFLIYFQGNSAPDKSGLPSDRFSAERTGGSVSTLTIQRTQQEDSAVYLCASTQGGLFNSPLHFGNGTRLTVT.